The next 29 T cell receptor beta chains were all read from a single sample in a study of blood T cell repertoires in COVID-19. Sequencing was performed with immunoSEQ multiplex PCR; in TCRdb, only in-frame clones are kept and a portion is missing. Among 100,000 or so clones listed, 84% were seen once. The sample comprised peripheral blood. These receptor sequences come from a man between 65 and 85 years old with active or convalescent COVID-19.

V and J are TRBV19 and TRBJ2-3; D perhaps matches TRBD2 (6 bases). Germline lookup yields CDR1 LNHDA and CDR2 SQIVND (reference sequence). V dropped 1 base and J dropped 4 bases, with 12 bases sitting between them. The CDR3 has 15 residues. CDR3 in DNA: TGTGCCAGTAGTATAGGGGGGGTGCGGGCAGATACGCAGTATTTT. Translated: CASSIGGVRADTQYF.

In this sample, this clone turned up once. The CDR3 DNA follows: TGTGCCAGCAAGGGGAACTATGGCTACACCTTC. This sequence encodes CASKGNYGYTF. This chain connects TRBV28 to TRBJ1-2, with a possible D match to TRBD1 (5 bases). The CDR3 consists of 11 residues. Germline CDR1 reads MDHEN; CDR2 reads SYDVKM. Deletions cut 7 bases from V and 2 bases from J, with 5 bases between.

The chain employs TRBV9 and TRBJ2-5; 8 positions agree with TRBD2. Trimming at V came to 4 bases and at J to 5 bases, leaving 7 bases not matched to a gene. The CDR3 is made up of 14 amino acids. Germline values: CDR1 SGDLS, CDR2 YYNGEE. The CDR3 is CASSPPGGRETQYF. The CDR3 coding sequence is TGTGCCAGCAGCCCGCCGGGAGGGAGGGAGACCCAGTACTTC.

The chain uses TRBV12-2 and TRBJ2-1; the table's TRBD2 call for D was not verified on the DNA. TRBV12-2 corresponds to a pseudogene. The length of the CDR3 is 14 residues. CDR3 loop: CASKTEETYNEQFF. The CDR3 region has the DNA TGTGCAAGCAAGACGGAGGAAACTTACAATGAGCAGTTCTTC.

The genes are TRBV19 and TRBJ1-3, with D possibly being TRBD1 (5 bases). V lost 7 bases and J 0 bases, leaving 13 bases between the germline ends. The CDR3 has 15 amino acids. The germline V gene has CDR1 LNHDA and CDR2 SQIVND (reference sequence). CDR3 nucleotide sequence: TGTGCCAGTACCCGAACAGGCAGCTCTGGAAACACCATATATTTT. Translated, it gives CASTRTGSSGNTIYF.

V is TRBV7-5 and J is TRBJ2-5; the table calls TRBD2, which could not be checked here. TRBV7-5 is a known pseudogene. The CDR3 sequence is 18 residues long. The CDR3 sequence is CARSLIGSGGRIQETQYF. For the CDR3, the DNA is TGTGCCAGAAGCTTAATTGGTAGCGGGGGGAGGATCCAAGAGACCCAGTACTTC.

The chain is built from TRBV4-2 and TRBJ1-1; 9 positions agree with TRBD1. Germline V gene sequence: CDR1 LGHNA, CDR2 YNFKEQ. The V segment lost 0 bases and the J segment 3 bases; nucleotides outside the gene matches: 5. The CDR3 is 16 amino acids. The CDR3 region has the DNA TGTGCCAGCAGCCAAGATCTCCGGACAGGGGACACTGAAGCTTTCTTT. Amino acids: CASSQDLRTGDTEAFF.

The J gene is TRBJ2-2, the V gene TRBV29-1, with unresolved D. Per germline, CDR1 SQVTM and CDR2 ANQGSEA. The CDR3 length is 13 residues. Trimming pared 7 bases from V and 0 bases from J, leaving 9 bases between. CDR3 loop: CSAGTTNTGELFF. CDR3 nucleotides: TGCAGCGCTGGCACTACGAACACCGGGGAGCTGTTTTTT.

This chain uses TRBV2 with TRBJ1-1, with 7 bases aligning to TRBD1. V shed 1 base and J 1 base; nucleotides not matched to a gene: 3. CDR3 length: 15 amino acids. In germline, CDR1 is SNHLY, CDR2 FYNNEI. The CDR3 spells CASSEEGGKNTEAFF. CDR3 in DNA: TGTGCCAGCAGTGAAGAAGGGGGCAAGAACACTGAAGCTTTCTTT.

The chain joins TRBV18 to TRBJ2-2; 8 bases align to TRBD1. Germline V gene sequence: CDR1 KGHSH, CDR2 LQKENI. With 5 bases clipped from V and 6 bases from J, the junction kept 11 bases outside the gene matches. The CDR3 sequence is 16 residues long. The CDR3 loop reads CASSNYPGGAAGELFF. As DNA, the CDR3 is TGTGCCAGCTCAAACTACCCAGGGGGCGCGGCCGGGGAGCTGTTTTTT.

The gene calls are TRBV7-2 and TRBJ2-5, with TRBD1 matching 10 bases. This CDR3 spans 15 amino acids. Germline CDR1 reads SGHTA; CDR2 reads FQGNSA. With V trimmed by 1 base and J by 12 bases, 11 bases remained unmatched. The CDR3 sequence is CASSLGRGQGIDEYF. In DNA, the CDR3 is TGTGCCAGCAGCTTAGGGCGGGGACAGGGGATTGATGAGTACTTC.

Regarding this clone: At one end the junction does not follow the germline gene, possibly because of a read error. This chain uses TRBV7-7 with TRBJ2-5; perhaps D is TRBD1 or TRBD2 (5 bases each). Germline V gene sequence: CDR1 SSHAT, CDR2 FNYEAQ (reference sequence). CDR3 length equals 15 residues. The CDR3 protein is CASSLGAGGGETQYF. The CDR3 DNA reads as TGTGCTAGCAGCTTAGGGGCAGGCGGAGGAGAGACCCAGTACTTC.

The rearrangement joins TRBV7-8 to TRBJ1-4; no firm D call. Trimming cost V 5 bases and J 8 bases, with 15 bases left between them. Per germline, CDR1 SGHVS and CDR2 FQNEAQ. This CDR3 is built from 14 residues. This chain's CDR3 is CASSGYEAGEKLFF. CDR3 nucleotide sequence: TGTGCCAGCAGCGGGTACGAGGCGGGGGAAAAACTGTTTTTT.

The chain employs TRBV29-1 and TRBJ2-1, with 8 bases aligning to TRBD1. The CDR3 extends over 15 amino acids. V lost 7 bases to trimming and J lost 6 bases; unmatched junction nucleotides: 14. Germline V CDR1 and CDR2: SQVTM, ANQGSEA. The CDR3 loop reads CSGGTGTGGFNEQFF. The CDR3 region has the DNA TGCAGCGGGGGTACCGGGACAGGAGGCTTCAATGAGCAGTTCTTC.

The chain recombines TRBV7-6 with TRBJ2-7, with a possible D match to TRBD2 (5 bases). V was trimmed by 2 bases and J by 2 bases, leaving 13 bases between them. CDR3 length: 15 amino acids. Germline assignment: CDR1 SGHVS and CDR2 FNYEAQ. DNA for the CDR3: TGTGCCAGCAGCTTAAGGGAGACAACCCCCTACGAGCAGTACTTC. Translation: CASSLRETTPYEQYF.

The chain combines TRBV28 with TRBJ2-1; 8 bases match TRBD2. Germline V gives CDR1 MDHEN, CDR2 SYDVKM. Losses at the gene ends were 5 bases for V and 4 bases for J; bases not matched to a gene: 10. The CDR3 runs to 16 residues. The CDR3 loop is CASSPSRAGGYNEQFF. CDR3 nucleotide sequence: TGTGCCAGCAGTCCCAGTAGGGCGGGGGGTTACAATGAGCAGTTCTTC.

The J gene is TRBJ2-3, the V gene TRBV18; 7 positions agree with TRBD1. The CDR3 has 16 amino acids. CDR1 is KGHSH, CDR2 LQKENI, per germline. With V trimmed by 1 base and J by 0 bases, 4 bases remained unmatched. The CDR3 reads CASSPQGALSTDTQYF. The CDR3 DNA follows: TGTGCCAGCTCACCACAGGGGGCGCTAAGCACAGATACGCAGTATTTT.

V is TRBV11-2 and J is TRBJ1-6, with 12 positions matching TRBD1. This CDR3 region has 17 residues. The germline CDR1 and CDR2 sequences are SGHAT and FQNNGV. With V trimmed by 4 bases and J by 4 bases, 5 bases remained unmatched. The CDR3 region is CASSSGQGALYNSPLHF. The CDR3 DNA follows: TGTGCCAGCAGCTCGGGACAGGGGGCCCTGTATAATTCACCCCTCCACTTT.

This rearrangement joins TRBV5-5 to TRBJ2-3; the D is unclear. V was cut by 4 bases and J by 4 bases, with 7 bases left in between. The CDR3 covers 12 residues. Germline V gene lookup returns CDR1 SGHKS and CDR2 YYEKEE (reference sequence). CDR3 sequence (DNA): TGTGCCAGCAGCCCTTCGGCAGATACGCAGTATTTT. Its protein is CASSPSADTQYF.

The chain links TRBV5-1 to TRBJ1-6; TRBD1 aligns across 7 bases. CDR3 length equals 14 residues. With 3 bases clipped from V and 9 bases from J, the junction kept 6 bases outside the gene matches. Looked up from germline, CDR1 is SGHRS and CDR2 is YFSETQ. CDR3 sequence (DNA): TGCGCCAGCAGCTCCGGGGACAGTGGTTCACCCCTCCACTTT. The encoded protein is CASSSGDSGSPLHF.

The chain employs TRBV19 and TRBJ1-2; D call uncertain. V was cut by 4 bases and J by 8 bases, with 17 bases left in between. CDR3 length: 14 residues. Per germline, CDR1 LNHDA and CDR2 SQIVND (reference sequence). The CDR3 DNA reads as TGTGCCAGTAGTAGAGAGGTCTCCTCGGGAGGCTACACCTTC. This codes for CASSREVSSGGYTF. The variable domain in full, with the rest retrieved from reference TRBV19 and TRBJ1-2, is DGGITQSPKYLFRKEGQNVTLSCEQNLNHDAMYWYRQDPGQGLRLIYYSQIVNDFQKGDIAEGYSVSREKKESFPLTVTSAQKNPTAFYLCASSREVSSGGYTFGSGTRLTVV.

The V and J genes are TRBV6-6 and TRBJ1-2; the D gene is possibly TRBD1 (5 bases). In germline, CDR1 is MNHNY, CDR2 SVGAGI (reference sequence). V was cut by 0 bases and J by 3 bases, with 8 bases left in between. This CDR3 has 14 amino acids. The chain's CDR3 is CASSYSGQDYGYTF. CDR3 in DNA: TGTGCCAGCAGTTACTCGGGGCAGGACTATGGCTACACCTTC.

The chain uses TRBV28 and TRBJ1-2, with 7 bases fitting TRBD1. The J segment lost 12 bases and the V segment lost 6 bases, leaving 13 bases of the junction unmatched. CDR1 and CDR2 from the germline V gene are MDHEN and SYDVKM. There are 13 residues in the CDR3. CDR3 protein: CASRRPGQLLHTF. CDR3 bases: TGTGCCAGCAGAAGACCGGGACAGCTTCTCCACACCTTC.

This chain joins TRBV7-3 and TRBJ2-1; 9 bases fit TRBD2. This CDR3 contains 14 residues. Trimming cost V 4 bases and J 4 bases; bases outside gene matches: 2. CDR1 is SGHTA and CDR2 is FQGTGA in the germline V gene. CDR3 DNA sequence: TGTGCCAGCAGCTCTAGCGGGGCGTACAATGAGCAGTTCTTC. This gives the protein CASSSSGAYNEQFF.

This clone was seen once. This sequence joins TRBV12-3 or TRBV12-4 and TRBJ2-7; 10 bases agree with TRBD2. The CDR3 totals 13 residues. J was trimmed by 3 bases and V by 11 bases; bases with no gene match: 7. This CDR3 reads CAPRGTSVYEQYF. Here the CDR3 DNA reads TGTGCCCCCAGGGGGACTAGCGTCTACGAGCAGTACTTC.

This sequence joins TRBV4-3 and TRBJ1-2; 8 bases are a match to TRBD1. Trimming at V came to 0 bases and at J to 3 bases, leaving 0 bases not matched to a gene. CDR1 LGHNA and CDR2 YSLEER come from the germline V gene. The CDR3 is 14 residues long. CDR3 DNA sequence: TGCGCCAGCAGCCAAGAGGACAGGGACTATGGCTACACCTTC. Translated: CASSQEDRDYGYTF.

J is TRBJ2-3 and V is TRBV7-9, with 10 positions matching TRBD2. V was clipped by 5 bases and J by 2 bases; unmatched bases: 13. CDR1 and CDR2 (germline): SEHNR, FQNEAQ (reference sequence). CDR3 length: 18 residues. The CDR3 DNA follows: TGTGCCAGCAGCACCTGGGCTAGCGGGGGCCCCAACACAGATACGCAGTATTTT. This gives the protein CASSTWASGGPNTDTQYF.

The CDR3 sequence is CASSQPTGANEKLFF. CDR3 sequence (DNA): TGTGCCAGCAGCCAACCGACAGGGGCTAATGAAAAACTGTTTTTT. This chain links TRBV14 with TRBJ1-4, with 8 nucleotides matching TRBD1. Germline CDR1 reads SGHDN; CDR2 reads FVKESK. The CDR3 is made up of 15 amino acids. The junction had 2 bases not matched to a gene; V was cut back by 2 bases and J by 3 bases.

The chain has TRBV6-1 and TRBJ1-2; a weak D match, TRBD1 (5 bases). The CDR3 is made up of 17 amino acids. Trimming pared 1 base from V and 8 bases from J, leaving 23 bases between. CDR1 is MNHNS and CDR2 is SASEGT in the germline V gene. The CDR3 sequence is CASSEGSVVGQGHGYTF. DNA of the CDR3: TGTGCCAGCAGTGAAGGAAGTGTGGTAGGGCAGGGCCACGGCTACACCTTC.